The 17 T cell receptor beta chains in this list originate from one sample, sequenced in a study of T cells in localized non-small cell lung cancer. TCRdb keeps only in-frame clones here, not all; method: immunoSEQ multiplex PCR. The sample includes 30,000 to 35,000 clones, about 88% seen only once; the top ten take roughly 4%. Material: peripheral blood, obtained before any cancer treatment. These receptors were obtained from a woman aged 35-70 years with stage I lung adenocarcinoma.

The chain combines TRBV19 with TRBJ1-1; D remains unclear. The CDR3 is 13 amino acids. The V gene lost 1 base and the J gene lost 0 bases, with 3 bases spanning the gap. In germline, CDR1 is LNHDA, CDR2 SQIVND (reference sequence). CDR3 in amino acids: CASSIGVNTEAFF. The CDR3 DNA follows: TGTGCCAGTAGTATAGGTGTGAACACTGAAGCTTTCTTT.

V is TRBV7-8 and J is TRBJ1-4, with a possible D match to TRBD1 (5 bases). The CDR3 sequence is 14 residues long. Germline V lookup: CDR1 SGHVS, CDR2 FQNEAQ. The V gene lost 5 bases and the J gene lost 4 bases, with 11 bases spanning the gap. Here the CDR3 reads CASSHRRVNEKLFF. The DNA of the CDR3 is TGTGCCAGCAGCCACAGGAGGGTTAATGAAAAACTGTTTTTT.

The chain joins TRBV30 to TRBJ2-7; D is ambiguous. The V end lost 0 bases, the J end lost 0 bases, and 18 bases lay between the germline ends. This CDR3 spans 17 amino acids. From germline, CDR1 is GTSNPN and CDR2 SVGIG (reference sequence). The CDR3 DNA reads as TGTGCCTGGAGTGTATGGGTCGGGTCGGCAGACTCCTACGAGCAGTACTTC. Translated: CAWSVWVGSADSYEQYF. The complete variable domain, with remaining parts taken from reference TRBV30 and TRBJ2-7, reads SQTIHQWPATLVQPVGSPLSLECTVEGTSNPNLYWYRQAAGRGLQLLFYSVGIGQISSEVPQNLSASRPQDRQFILSSKKLLLSDSGFYLCAWSVWVGSADSYEQYFGPGTRLTVT.

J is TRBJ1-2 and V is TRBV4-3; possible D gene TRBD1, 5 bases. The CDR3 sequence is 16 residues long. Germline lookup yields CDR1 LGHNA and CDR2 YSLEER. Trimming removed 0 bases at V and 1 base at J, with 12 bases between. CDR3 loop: CASSQDAAGSNYGYTF. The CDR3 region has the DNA TGCGCCAGCAGCCAAGATGCGGCAGGGAGTAACTATGGCTACACCTTC.

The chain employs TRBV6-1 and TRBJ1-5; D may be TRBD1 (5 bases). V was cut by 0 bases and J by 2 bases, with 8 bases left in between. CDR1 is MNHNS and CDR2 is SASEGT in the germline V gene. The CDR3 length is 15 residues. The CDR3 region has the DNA TGTGCCAGCAGTGAAGCGGAGGGGCGCAATCAGCCCCAGCATTTT. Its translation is CASSEAEGRNQPQHF.

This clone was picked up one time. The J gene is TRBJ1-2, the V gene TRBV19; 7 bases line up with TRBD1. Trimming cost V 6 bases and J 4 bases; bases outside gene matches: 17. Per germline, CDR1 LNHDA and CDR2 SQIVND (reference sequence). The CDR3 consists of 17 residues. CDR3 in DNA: TGTGCCAGTAGCACCAGGACAGGAAGGGGTCTCGGCTATGGCTACACCTTC. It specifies CASSTRTGRGLGYGYTF.

Written as DNA, the CDR3 is TGCAGCGTCGAGGGTGGGGGTAAGCAGTTCTTC. Translation: CSVEGGGKQFF. The rearrangement joins TRBV29-1 to TRBJ2-1; D is possibly TRBD1 or TRBD2 (5 bases each). Germline V CDR1 and CDR2: SQVTM, ANQGSEA. The CDR3 has 11 amino acids. The V and J ends lost 6 bases and 11 bases respectively, with 14 bases between them.

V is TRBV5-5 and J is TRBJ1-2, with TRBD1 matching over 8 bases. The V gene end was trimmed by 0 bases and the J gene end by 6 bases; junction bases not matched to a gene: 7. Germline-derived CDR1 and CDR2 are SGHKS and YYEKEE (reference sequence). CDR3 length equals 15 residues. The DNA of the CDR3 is TGTGCCAGCAGCTTGGCGGACAGGGTGTTCGATGGCTACACCTTC. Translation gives CASSLADRVFDGYTF.

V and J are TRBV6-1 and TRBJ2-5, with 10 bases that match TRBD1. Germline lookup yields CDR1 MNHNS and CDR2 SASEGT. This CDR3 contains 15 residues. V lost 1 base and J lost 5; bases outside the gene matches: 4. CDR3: CASSEGTGGSETQYF. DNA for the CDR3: TGTGCCAGCAGTGAAGGGACAGGGGGTTCGGAGACCCAGTACTTC.

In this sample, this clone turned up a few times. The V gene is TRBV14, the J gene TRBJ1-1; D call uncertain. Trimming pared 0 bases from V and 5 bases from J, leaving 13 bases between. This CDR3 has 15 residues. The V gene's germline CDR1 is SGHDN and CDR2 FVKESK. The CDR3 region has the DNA TGTGCCAGCAGCCAAGATTCATGGGGAGGGACTGAAGCTTTCTTT. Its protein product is CASSQDSWGGTEAFF.

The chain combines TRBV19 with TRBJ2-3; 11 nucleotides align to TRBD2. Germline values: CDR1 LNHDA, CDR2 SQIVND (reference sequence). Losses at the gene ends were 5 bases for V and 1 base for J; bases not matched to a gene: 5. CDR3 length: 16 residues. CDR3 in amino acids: CASSPLAGGGTDTQYF. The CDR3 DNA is TGTGCCAGTAGTCCTCTAGCGGGGGGAGGCACAGATACGCAGTATTTT.

The CDR3 here is CASSTPPLLRPHTDTQYF. CDR3 in DNA: TGTGCCAGCAGCACACCTCCCCTGCTTCGCCCACACACAGATACGCAGTATTTT. The rearrangement uses TRBV7-9 and TRBJ2-3; D is uncertain. The CDR3 is made up of 18 amino acids. Germline CDR1 SEHNR, CDR2 FQNEAQ (reference sequence). V was cut by 5 bases and J by 2 bases, with 23 bases left in between.

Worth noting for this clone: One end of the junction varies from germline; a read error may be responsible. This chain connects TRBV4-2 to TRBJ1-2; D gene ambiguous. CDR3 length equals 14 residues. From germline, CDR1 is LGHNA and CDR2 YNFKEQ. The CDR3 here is CASSQDSGNYGYNF. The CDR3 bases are TGTGCCAGCAGCCAAGATTCAGGAAACTATGGCTACAACTTC.

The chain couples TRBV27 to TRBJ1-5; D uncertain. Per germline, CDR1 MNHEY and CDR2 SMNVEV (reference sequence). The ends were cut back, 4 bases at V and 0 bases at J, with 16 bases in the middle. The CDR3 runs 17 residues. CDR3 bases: TGTGCCAGCAGTTATGGGCCCTCGCCCGGTAGCAATCAGCCCCAGCATTTT. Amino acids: CASSYGPSPGSNQPQHF.

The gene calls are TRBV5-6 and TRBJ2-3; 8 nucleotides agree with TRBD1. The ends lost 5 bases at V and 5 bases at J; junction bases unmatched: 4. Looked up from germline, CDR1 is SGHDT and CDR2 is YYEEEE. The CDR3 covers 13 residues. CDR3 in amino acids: CASSSGTGDTQYF. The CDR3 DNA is TGTGCCAGCAGTTCCGGGACAGGAGATACGCAGTATTTT.

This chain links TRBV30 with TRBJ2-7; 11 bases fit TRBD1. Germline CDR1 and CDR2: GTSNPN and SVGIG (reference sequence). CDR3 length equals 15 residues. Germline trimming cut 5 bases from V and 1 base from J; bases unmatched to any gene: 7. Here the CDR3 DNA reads TGTGCCTGGGAGTCCGGGACAGGGGGTTCCTACGAGCAGTACTTC. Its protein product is CAWESGTGGSYEQYF.

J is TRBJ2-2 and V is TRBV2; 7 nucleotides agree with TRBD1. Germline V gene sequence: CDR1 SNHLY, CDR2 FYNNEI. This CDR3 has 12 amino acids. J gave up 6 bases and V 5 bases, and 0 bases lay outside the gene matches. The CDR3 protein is CASSQGAGELFF. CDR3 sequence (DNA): TGTGCCAGCAGTCAGGGGGCCGGGGAGCTGTTTTTT.